One and the same sample provided the 22 T cell receptor beta chains below, sequenced in a study of control samples from healthy donors and cancer patients. Data came from immunoSEQ multiplex PCR; TCRdb stores just in-frame clones and leaves some out. The profile shows about 120,000 clones, about 93% of them singletons. What was sequenced was PBMCs. Every receptor here comes from a man between 50 and 59 years old with head and neck cancer.

J is TRBJ2-2 and V is TRBV18, with D possibly matching TRBD1 (6 bases). The CDR3 is 13 residues long. The V end lost 3 bases, the J end lost 6 bases, and 8 bases lay between the germline ends. CDR1 is KGHSH and CDR2 is LQKENI in the germline V gene. The CDR3: CASSPGAAGELFF. The CDR3 bases are TGTGCCAGCTCACCGGGGGCCGCCGGGGAGCTGTTTTTT.

This rearrangement joins TRBV28 to TRBJ2-3; D could derive from TRBD1 or TRBD2 (5 bases each). This CDR3 spans 12 amino acids. Germline CDR1 reads MDHEN; CDR2 reads SYDVKM. The ends were cut back, 7 bases at V and 2 bases at J, with 7 bases in the middle. The DNA for the CDR3 is TGTGCCAGCAAGGGGACCACAGATACGCAGTATTTT. Its translation: CASKGTTDTQYF.

The V and J genes are TRBV24-1 and TRBJ2-7, with D possibly being TRBD1 (6 bases). Germline V gives CDR1 KGHDR, CDR2 SFDVKD. There are 12 residues in the CDR3. V lost 9 bases and J 1 base, leaving 9 bases between the germline ends. CDR3 nucleotide sequence: TGTGCCACCTGGACAGCTTCCTACGAGCAGTACTTC. This encodes CATWTASYEQYF.

The chain recombines TRBV18 with TRBJ2-7; D not resolved. From germline, CDR1 is KGHSH and CDR2 LQKENI. The CDR3 loop spans 13 amino acids. The V and J ends lost 2 bases and 1 base respectively, with 6 bases between them. The CDR3 nucleotides read TGTGCCAGCTCACCAGTGGGATCCTACGAGCAGTACTTC. It is translated as CASSPVGSYEQYF.

This chain joins TRBV30 and TRBJ2-1; D is possibly TRBD1 (6 bases). CDR1 is GTSNPN and CDR2 is SVGIG in the germline V gene (reference sequence). CDR3 length: 11 amino acids. Trimming removed 4 bases at V and 7 bases at J, with 8 bases between. As DNA, the CDR3 is TGTGCCTGGACAGGGGAGAATGAGCAGTTCTTC. Translating it yields CAWTGENEQFF.

The genes are TRBV28 and TRBJ2-7; no reliable D call. CDR1 is MDHEN and CDR2 is SYDVKM in the germline V gene. The CDR3 length is 11 residues. Trimming took 4 bases from V and 3 from J, leaving 4 bases between them. In DNA, the CDR3 is TGTGCCAGCAGTTCTGGCTACGAGCAGTACTTC. It codes for CASSSGYEQYF.

This chain links TRBV18 with TRBJ2-5; 10 positions agree with TRBD2. CDR1 KGHSH and CDR2 LQKENI come from the germline V gene. Trimming cost V 5 bases and J 5 bases; bases outside gene matches: 8. CDR3 size: 15 residues. CDR3 DNA: TGTGCCAGCTCATCAGGACTAGCGGTGGTCGAGACCCAGTACTTC. This translates into CASSSGLAVVETQYF.

The chain links TRBV6-5 to TRBJ2-7, with D perhaps TRBD1 (5 bases). V shed 6 bases and J shed 4 bases, with 16 bases lying between them. This CDR3 spans 14 amino acids. Germline lookup yields CDR1 MNHEY and CDR2 SVGAGI. For the CDR3, the DNA is TGTGCCAGCAGACAGGTTGCGGCCCCTTACGAGCAGTACTTC. Translation gives CASRQVAAPYEQYF.

This chain links TRBV7-2 with TRBJ2-3; 10 bases line up with TRBD2. The CDR3 runs to 16 residues. The V segment lost 1 base and the J segment 2 bases; nucleotides outside the gene matches: 3. Germline CDR1 and CDR2: SGHTA and FQGNSA. In DNA form, the CDR3 reads TGTGCCAGCAGCTTAGGTAGCGGGGGGTACACAGATACGCAGTATTTT. This translates into CASSLGSGGYTDTQYF.

This clone has only one observation. V usage is TRBV7-3 and J usage is TRBJ2-2; D not certain. V lost 3 bases to trimming and J lost 6 bases, with 14 bases between them. This CDR3 comprises 15 residues. CDR1 and CDR2 (germline): SGHTA, FQGTGA. The CDR3 here is CASSFRPPPAGELFF. CDR3 sequence (DNA): TGTGCCAGCAGCTTCAGACCCCCTCCGGCCGGGGAGCTGTTTTTT. Combining the CDR3 with reference TRBV7-3 and TRBJ2-2 gives the whole variable domain GAGVSQTPSNKVTEKGKYVELRCDPISGHTALYWYRQSLGQGPEFLIYFQGTGAADDSGLPNDRFFAVRPEGSVSTLKIQRTERGDSAVYLCASSFRPPPAGELFFGEGSRLTVL.

The rearrangement joins TRBV12-3 or TRBV12-4 to TRBJ1-4; D is uncertain. This CDR3 region has 13 residues. V dropped 5 bases and J dropped 3 bases, with 7 bases sitting between them. In nucleotides, the CDR3 is TGTGCCAGCAGTCCCCCACCTAATGAAAAACTGTTTTTT. Amino acid sequence: CASSPPPNEKLFF.

This clone occurred once. This rearrangement joins TRBV14 to TRBJ2-7, with D unresolved. This CDR3 has 14 amino acids. Per the germline V gene, CDR1 is SGHDN and CDR2 is FVKESK. Deletions cut 0 bases from V and 0 bases from J, with 6 bases between. CDR3 region: CASSQDVSSYEQYF. In DNA, the CDR3 is TGTGCCAGCAGCCAAGATGTCAGCTCCTACGAGCAGTACTTC.

This clone came up a few times. The rearrangement uses TRBV19 and TRBJ1-1; D not certain. Germline CDR1 and CDR2: LNHDA and SQIVND (reference sequence). V was clipped by 7 bases and J by 10 bases, with 19 bases between them. The CDR3 runs to 13 residues. The CDR3 DNA reads TGTGCCAGTACCTCTCAGCCCCCTCCTGTAGCTTTCTTT. Protein: CASTSQPPPVAFF.

J is TRBJ1-5 and V is TRBV19; possibly TRBD1 for D (5 bases). Germline assignment: CDR1 LNHDA and CDR2 SQIVND (reference sequence). The CDR3 sequence is 13 residues long. V dropped 8 bases and J dropped 2 bases, with 10 bases sitting between them. The CDR3 sequence: CASADSGNQPQHF. Written as DNA, the CDR3 is TGTGCCAGTGCTGACAGTGGCAATCAGCCCCAGCATTTT.

This clone was detected a few times. The chain uses TRBV10-3 and TRBJ1-2; 9 nucleotides line up with TRBD1. From germline, CDR1 is ENHRY and CDR2 SYGVKD. The CDR3 loop spans 18 amino acids. The ends lost 4 bases at V and 7 bases at J; junction bases unmatched: 19. CDR3 nucleotide sequence: TGTGCCATCAGTGGCGCTCTTATACCGGGACAGGGTACCGGTGGCTACACCTTC. It codes for CAISGALIPGQGTGGYTF.

V gene TRBV9 combines with J gene TRBJ2-2, with D perhaps TRBD2 (6 bases). Germline V lookup: CDR1 SGDLS, CDR2 YYNGEE. The CDR3 is made up of 15 amino acids. The V end lost 5 bases, the J end lost 6 bases, and 17 bases lay between the germline ends. For the CDR3, the DNA is TGTGCCAGCAGTGACTGGGGGACTTTTCCCGGGGAGCTGTTTTTT. It encodes CASSDWGTFPGELFF.

The chain combines TRBV5-8 with TRBJ2-3; no firm D call. The V gene lost 2 bases and the J gene lost 4 bases, with 20 bases spanning the gap. The germline gives CDR1 SGHTS, CDR2 YDEGEE. This CDR3 has 17 residues. The CDR3 coding sequence is TGTGCCAGCAGCTTTCAGCCAGCTGCGAGTTGGGCAGATACGCAGTATTTT. Translation: CASSFQPAASWADTQYF.

This sequence joins TRBV7-3 and TRBJ2-2; D is unclear. Trimming stripped 2 bases from V and 3 bases from J, with 1 base between. The CDR3 totals 12 residues. From germline, CDR1 is SGHTA and CDR2 FQGTGA. CDR3 DNA: TGTGCCAGCAGCTTAGACACCGGGGAGCTGTTTTTT. It yields the protein CASSLDTGELFF.

Concerning this clone: The sample holds other DNA sequences that translate to the same CDR3. This chain links TRBV18 with TRBJ2-3; no definite D call. The germline V gene encodes CDR1 KGHSH and CDR2 LQKENI. This CDR3 comprises 11 residues. V lost 3 bases, J lost 6 bases, and 4 bases lay in between. DNA of the CDR3: TGTGCCAGCTCACCCACCGATACGCAGTATTTT. Residues: CASSPTDTQYF.

CDR3 region: CASSSGYNEQFF. The CDR3 nucleotides are TGTGCCAGCAGTTCGGGGTACAATGAGCAGTTCTTC. The rearrangement uses TRBV12-3 or TRBV12-4 and TRBJ2-1, with D perhaps TRBD2 (5 bases). Between the trimmed V and J ends, which lost 4 bases and 4 bases, there was a span of 5 bases. This CDR3 spans 12 amino acids.

The rearrangement joins TRBV6-1 to TRBJ1-6, with a possible D match to TRBD1 (6 bases). Looked up from germline, CDR1 is MNHNS and CDR2 is SASEGT. V lost 2 bases to trimming and J lost 8 bases, with 13 bases between them. The CDR3 is 15 residues long. For the CDR3, the DNA is TGTGCCAGCAGTGAATTTACAGGGAGGGATTCACCCCTCCACTTT. It yields the protein CASSEFTGRDSPLHF.

The rearrangement links TRBV28 to TRBJ2-7; 10 bases are a match to TRBD2. Trimming cost V 5 bases and J 3 bases; bases outside gene matches: 10. The CDR3 is 16 residues long. Germline lookup yields CDR1 MDHEN and CDR2 SYDVKM. For the CDR3, the DNA is TGTGCCAGCAGTCTTCCAAAGCGGGGGGGCCTCTACGAGCAGTACTTC. Protein sequence: CASSLPKRGGLYEQYF.